These 6 T cell receptor beta chains originate from one sample sequenced in a study of T cell responses to AZD1222 COVID-19 vaccine. Libraries were prepared by immunoSEQ multiplex PCR; TCRdb keeps only in-frame clonotypes and omits some of them. The sample includes some 130,000 clones, approximately 85% of them seen just once. The starting material was peripheral blood, obtained on day 0 of AZD1222 vaccination. The receptors derive from an adult in good health.

This chain connects TRBV29-1 to TRBJ1-1, with D possibly TRBD1 on 5 matching bases. The CDR3 length is 13 residues. Germline-derived CDR1 and CDR2 are SQVTM and ANQGSEA. Trimming took off 6 bases at V and 3 bases at J, with 14 bases between the two ends. CDR3 nucleotides: TGCAGCGTAGGTGGGACCGCGTACACTGAAGCTTTCTTT. Translation gives CSVGGTAYTEAFF.

This clone was seen once. This CDR3 is also generated by other DNA sequences in the sample. V gene TRBV27 combines with J gene TRBJ1-6, with no clear D. There are 12 residues in the CDR3. V gave up 6 bases and J gave up 6 bases, with 6 bases separating them. Per the germline V gene, CDR1 is MNHEY and CDR2 is SMNVEV (reference sequence). CDR3 nucleotide sequence: TGTGCCAGCAGGATTGGTAATTCACCCCTCCACTTT. It encodes CASRIGNSPLHF.

CDR3 protein: CASNSGTGGNEQFF. In DNA form, the CDR3 reads TGCGCCAGCAACTCAGGGACAGGGGGAAATGAGCAGTTCTTC. This rearrangement joins TRBV5-1 to TRBJ2-1, with 11 bases that match TRBD1. Germline trimming cut 6 bases from V and 7 bases from J; bases unmatched to any gene: 6. The CDR3 runs to 14 residues. Germline values: CDR1 SGHRS, CDR2 YFSETQ.

V gene TRBV2 combines with J gene TRBJ2-3, with TRBD1 matching 8 bases. The CDR3 extends over 12 amino acids. Germline trimming cut 8 bases from V and 5 bases from J; bases unmatched to any gene: 3. Looked up from germline, CDR1 is SNHLY and CDR2 is FYNNEI. The CDR3 loop is CASGQGVDTQYF. The CDR3, as DNA: TGTGCCAGCGGACAGGGTGTAGATACGCAGTATTTT.

J is TRBJ2-5 and V is TRBV27; 7 bases line up with TRBD2. The V segment lost 6 bases and the J segment 5 bases; nucleotides outside the gene matches: 12. The CDR3 is 15 amino acids. Germline loops: CDR1 MNHEY, CDR2 SMNVEV (reference sequence). The CDR3 DNA reads TGTGCCAGCAGCTCTAGCGGCCTCGGGGGTGAGACCCAGTACTTC. Translated, it gives CASSSSGLGGETQYF.

V is TRBV28 and J is TRBJ1-6; no definite D call. In germline, CDR1 is MDHEN, CDR2 SYDVKM. CDR3 length: 12 residues. V gave up 2 bases and J gave up 10 bases, with 6 bases separating them. The CDR3 region is CASSLMTSPLHF. The CDR3 nucleotides read TGTGCCAGCAGTTTAATGACATCACCCCTCCACTTT.